A single sample is the source of the 9 T cell receptor beta chains below, sequenced in a study of PD-1 blockade in classical Hodgkin lymphoma. Regarding time point: cycle 4 day 1 (C4D1), after around six weeks of nivolumab. Every one of the patients relapsed after autologous stem cell transplantation (brentuximab vedotin exposure was variable). Here immunoSEQ multiplex PCR was the method, and the copy in TCRdb shows in-frame clones only, minus some. Among 110,000 or so clones listed, about nine tenths were seen once. Specimen: peripheral blood mononuclear cells (PBMCs), collected before the fourth cycle of nivolumab. The receptors stem from a human donor with classical Hodgkin lymphoma.

This rearrangement joins TRBV10-3 to TRBJ1-2; 9 bases are shared with TRBD1. Germline V gene data show CDR1 as ENHRY and CDR2 as SYGVKD. V gave up 4 bases and J gave up 7 bases; unmatched junction bases: 7. This CDR3 region has 14 residues. In DNA, the CDR3 is TGTGCCATCAGTGCTCCGGGACAGGGACGTGGCTACACCTTC. It is translated as CAISAPGQGRGYTF.

The genes are TRBV12-2 and TRBJ1-5; the table's TRBD1 call for D was not verified on the DNA. TRBV12-2 corresponds to a pseudogene. The CDR3 sequence is 18 residues long. CDR3 sequence: CASRFLSPDRTSNQPQHF. Written as DNA, the CDR3 is TGTGCAAGTCGCTTCCTTAGCCCCGACAGGACTAGCAATCAGCCCCAGCATTTT.

The chain is built from TRBV4-1 and TRBJ2-7; possible D gene TRBD1, 6 bases. The CDR3 has 18 amino acids. The germline V and J ends were trimmed by 5 bases and 3 bases, with 26 bases remaining between them. In germline, CDR1 is MGHRA, CDR2 YSYEKL. The CDR3 bases are TGCGCCAGCAGCTTACGTCCCGTATCCGGGACAAAAGTCTACGAGCAGTACTTC. It is translated as CASSLRPVSGTKVYEQYF.

This sequence joins TRBV15 and TRBJ2-7, with TRBD2 matching 8 bases. The germline gives CDR1 LNHNV, CDR2 YYDKDF (reference sequence). CDR3 length: 17 residues. V lost 3 bases and J lost 2; bases outside the gene matches: 12. The CDR3 protein is CATSSTRGGAFPYEQYF. The DNA of the CDR3 is TGTGCCACCAGCAGCACTCGGGGGGGGGCTTTCCCCTACGAGCAGTACTTC.

The chain uses TRBV6-6 and TRBJ2-7, with 11 positions matching TRBD2. The CDR3 contains 15 residues. Looked up from germline, CDR1 is MNHNY and CDR2 is SVGAGI (reference sequence). Trimming removed 5 bases from V and 2 bases from J; junction bases left unmatched: 5. Here the CDR3 reads CASSQTSGSPYEQYF. The CDR3 region has the DNA TGTGCCAGCAGTCAAACTAGCGGGAGTCCCTACGAGCAGTACTTC.

The chain has TRBV11-2 and TRBJ2-7; no firm D call. Germline V CDR1 and CDR2: SGHAT, FQNNGV. The CDR3 runs to 13 residues. The V end was cut by 3 bases, the J end by 0 bases, with 6 bases between. This CDR3 is CASSFGASYEQYF. The CDR3 nucleotides are TGTGCCAGCAGCTTCGGTGCCTCCTACGAGCAGTACTTC.

With regard to this clone: It is likely a read error: a sequence one base away is far more abundant. This rearrangement joins TRBV13 to TRBJ2-3, with D perhaps given as TRBD1 or TRBD2 (5 bases each). The CDR3 loop spans 16 amino acids. Germline CDR1 is PRHDT and CDR2 is FYEKMQ (reference sequence). V was clipped by 2 bases and J by 6 bases, with 18 bases between them. The CDR3 nucleotides read TGTGCCAGCAGCTTAACTTCTAGTTGGGGGTCCGATACGCAGTATTTT. This encodes CASSLTSSWGSDTQYF.

The chain recombines TRBV2 with TRBJ2-5, with TRBD2 as a possible D gene (5 bases). The CDR3 loop spans 17 amino acids. Trimming stripped 1 base from V and 1 base from J, with 16 bases between. The germline CDR1 and CDR2 sequences are SNHLY and FYNNEI. CDR3: CASSEDDSLGGQETQYF. The CDR3 DNA reads as TGTGCCAGCAGTGAAGATGATTCGCTAGGAGGCCAAGAGACCCAGTACTTC.

The rearrangement joins TRBV2 to TRBJ2-2; the match to TRBD2 covers 12 bases. Germline V gene lookup returns CDR1 SNHLY and CDR2 FYNNEI. Trimming cost V 7 bases and J 4 bases; bases outside gene matches: 4. CDR3 length equals 15 residues. This chain's CDR3 is CASTQLAGGTGELFF. The CDR3, as DNA: TGTGCCAGCACCCAACTAGCGGGAGGCACCGGGGAGCTGTTTTTT.